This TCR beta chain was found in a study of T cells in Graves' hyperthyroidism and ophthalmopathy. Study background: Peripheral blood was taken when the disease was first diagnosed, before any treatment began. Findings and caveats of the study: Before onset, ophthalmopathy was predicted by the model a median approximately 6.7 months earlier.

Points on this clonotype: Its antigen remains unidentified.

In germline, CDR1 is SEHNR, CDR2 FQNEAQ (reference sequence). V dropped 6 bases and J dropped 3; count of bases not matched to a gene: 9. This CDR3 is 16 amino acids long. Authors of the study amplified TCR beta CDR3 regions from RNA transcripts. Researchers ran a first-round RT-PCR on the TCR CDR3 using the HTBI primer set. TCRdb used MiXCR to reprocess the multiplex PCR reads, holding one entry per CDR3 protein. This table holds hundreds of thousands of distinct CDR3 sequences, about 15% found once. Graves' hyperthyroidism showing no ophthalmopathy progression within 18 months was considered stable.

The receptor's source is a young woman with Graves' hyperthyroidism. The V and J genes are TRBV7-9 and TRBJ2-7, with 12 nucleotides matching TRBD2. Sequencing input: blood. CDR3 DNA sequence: TGTGCCAGCAGTCGGGGGATACTAGCGGGGGGCTACGAGCAGTACTTC. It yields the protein CASSRGILAGGYEQYF.